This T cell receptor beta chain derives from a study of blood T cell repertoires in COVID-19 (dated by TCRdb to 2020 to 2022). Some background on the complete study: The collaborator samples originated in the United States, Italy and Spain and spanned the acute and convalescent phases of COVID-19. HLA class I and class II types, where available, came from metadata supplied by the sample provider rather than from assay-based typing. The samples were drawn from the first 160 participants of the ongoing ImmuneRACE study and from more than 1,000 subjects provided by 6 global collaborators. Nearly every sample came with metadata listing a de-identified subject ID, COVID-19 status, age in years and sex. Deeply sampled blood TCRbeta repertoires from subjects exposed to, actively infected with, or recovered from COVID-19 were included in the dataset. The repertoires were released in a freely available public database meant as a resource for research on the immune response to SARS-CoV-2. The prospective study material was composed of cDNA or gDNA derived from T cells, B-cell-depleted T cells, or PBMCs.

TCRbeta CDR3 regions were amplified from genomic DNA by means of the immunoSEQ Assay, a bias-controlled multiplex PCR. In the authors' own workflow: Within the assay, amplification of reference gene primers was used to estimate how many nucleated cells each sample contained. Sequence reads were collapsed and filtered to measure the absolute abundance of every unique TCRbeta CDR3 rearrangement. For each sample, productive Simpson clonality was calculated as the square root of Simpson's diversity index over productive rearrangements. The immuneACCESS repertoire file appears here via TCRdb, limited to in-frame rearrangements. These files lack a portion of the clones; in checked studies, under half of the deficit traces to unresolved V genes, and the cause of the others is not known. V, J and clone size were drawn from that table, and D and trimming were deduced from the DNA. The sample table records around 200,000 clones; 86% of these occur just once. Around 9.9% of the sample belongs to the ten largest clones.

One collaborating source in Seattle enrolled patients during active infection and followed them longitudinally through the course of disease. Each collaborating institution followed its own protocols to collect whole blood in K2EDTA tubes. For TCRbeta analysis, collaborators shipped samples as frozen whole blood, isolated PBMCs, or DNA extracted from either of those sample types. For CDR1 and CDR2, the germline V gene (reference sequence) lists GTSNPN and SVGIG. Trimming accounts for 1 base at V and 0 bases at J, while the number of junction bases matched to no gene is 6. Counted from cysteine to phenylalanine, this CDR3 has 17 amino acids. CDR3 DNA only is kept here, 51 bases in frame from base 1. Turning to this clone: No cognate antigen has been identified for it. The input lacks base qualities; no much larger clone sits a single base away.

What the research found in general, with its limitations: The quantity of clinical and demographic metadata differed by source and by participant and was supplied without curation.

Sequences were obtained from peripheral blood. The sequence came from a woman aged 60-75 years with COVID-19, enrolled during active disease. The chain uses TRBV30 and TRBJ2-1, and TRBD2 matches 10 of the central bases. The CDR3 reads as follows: CAWSARLAGNSYNEQFF. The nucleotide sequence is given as TGTGCCTGGAGTGCAAGACTAGCGGGTAACTCCTACAATGAGCAGTTCTTC.